This T cell receptor beta chain was profiled in a study of shared clonotypes between healthy human individuals (dated by TCRdb to the early 2020s). With respect to the entire study: The cohort comprised two women and a few men aged 18 to 49 years. For each donor, three plates each were used for CD4 naive and CD4 memory, two plates were used for CD8 naive, and one plate was used for CD8 memory. To estimate repertoire size and how much clonotype sharing occurs between individuals, the study deeply sequenced the blood TCR repertoires of five healthy adults. To increase sequencing depth and limit assay-specific biases, TCR repertoire library preparation and sequencing were carried out by different laboratories using diverse techniques. Between about 0.94 and 10 billion PBMCs per donor were obtained by leukapheresis. What the study reported, not specific to this receptor: Sampling was limited to blood, and TCR repertoires in tissue likely differ from TCR repertoires in blood. Pairwise subsampling indicated that sequencing depth was expected to affect the degree of clonotype sharing among donors. The small number of donors limited the genetic and exposure-history diversity represented. When several donors were compared, the shared fraction of clonotypes was around 4.6% for naive CD4, 3.5% to 4% for naive CD8, 2.3% for memory CD4, and 0.35% to 0.5% for memory CD8. Naive subsets generally had larger estimated clonotype richness than memory subsets did. Incomplete sequencing was indicated by rarefaction of sorted-subset datasets, despite the large sequencing depth. Higher generation probabilities were observed for clonotypes shared by all four sorted-subset donors than for non-shared clonotypes.

The donors were healthy, HIV-negative adults who had no recently reported acute infections or vaccinations. Only Caucasian adults living in Nashville, Tennessee, USA were represented among the donors. CD8 memory samples combined magnetically selected CD45RO+ cells with CCR7-negative CD45RA+ effector memory (TemRA) cells. Blood was collected by leukapheresis, and PBMCs were isolated by Ficoll-Histopaque density gradient centrifugation and then cryopreserved in liquid nitrogen vapor phase. Purity and quantity of every magnetically sorted T cell population were checked by analytical flow cytometry. Each sorted fraction had its genomic DNA isolated and then quantified by UV absorbance on a Nanodrop 2000c. According to the germline V gene, CDR1 reads SGHDN and CDR2 reads FVKESK. Trimming takes 0 bases from V and 5 bases from J, and the germline ends sit 4 bases apart. The CDR3 has 13 amino acids, counting the end cysteine and phenylalanine. Only CDR3 DNA is held: 39 bases, read in frame from base 1.

Using the deep immunoSEQ assay, TCR CDR3 regions were amplified from genomic DNA by multiplex PCR. Extracted genomic DNA from each cell subset was distributed evenly across all wells of several immunoSEQ 96-well plates, and each plate was treated as a replicate. Each replicate PCR for sorted subsets received roughly 0.2 ug genomic DNA, equal to roughly 30,000 T cell genomes. Purified libraries were quantified with a Qubit 3.0 fluorometer, sized on a Bioanalyzer 2100, and re-quantified with the KAPA Library Quantification kit. Every immunoSEQ 96-well plate was sequenced on a dedicated single-read 150-cycle Illumina NextSeq 550 flow cell. The source study handled its data this way. The immunoSEQ output contained only junctional sequences without quality scores, so filtering could not match that applied to full-length reads. To assign V/J genes and CDR3, sequences were annotated against IMGT germline references using PyIR, a Python wrapper for IgBLAST v1.9. Reads with weak V/J assignments (E-value above 1e-6), missing CDR3, stop codons, out-of-frame junctions, or ambiguous translated residues were removed. V3J clonotypes were defined by identical inferred V gene, J gene, and CDR3 amino acid sequence. To compute the percentage overlap between repertoires, the number of shared unique clonotypes was divided by the size of the smaller repertoire. Richness of each repertoire was evaluated using RTK rarefaction, the Chao1 estimator, and Recon v2.1 estimates of unobserved clonotypes. OLGA was used to compute generation probabilities for all TCRbeta clonotypes that the gDNA method yielded from a handful of donors. Sourced from immuneACCESS, this table was stored by TCRdb with only in-frame sequences that have V and J called. A share of the clones is absent; for the studies checked, an unresolved V gene accounts for under half, and the remainder has no known explanation. Clone size and V and J calls were adopted from that table, with D and trimming inferred from the DNA. Recorded for this sample are some 100,000 clones; roughly two thirds of them occurred a single time. In total, the top ten clones hold roughly a quarter of the sample.

This clone has more than one count but fewer than ten. Its specific antigen is unknown. Qualities for individual bases were not recorded, and no much larger clone is one base off. The sequenced sample was memory CD8+ T cells sorted from blood. The cell subset or site label, read with the paper, signifies: CD45RO+ cells pooled with CCR7-negative TemRA cells. The clonotype originates from a woman younger than 45 in good health. The rearrangement combines TRBV14 with TRBJ2-2, with the D gene call left open. The sequenced DNA: TGTGCCAGCAGCCAAGATTTTACCGGGGAGCTGTTTTTT. Its coded protein is CASSQDFTGELFF.